A selection of T cell receptor beta chains follows, all from one sample in a study of T cells in Graves' hyperthyroidism and ophthalmopathy. One entry per CDR3 protein, called by TCRdb with MiXCR from the multiplex PCR reads. The table records some 510,000 distinct CDR3 sequences, less than 25% of them present only once. The material sequenced was blood. The receptors shown here come from a man younger than 30 with Graves' hyperthyroidism. Both conserved end residues are part of each CDR3. Each record gives: clone size, D gene, V gene, J gene, CDR3 protein, CDR3 DNA. D genes are given only for firm matches. Rows give clone size only sometimes, using once, few, many, or a class for an expanded clone.

-	-	TRBV6-2/TRBV6-3	TRBJ1-1	CASSLGQPYTEAFF	TGTGCCAGCAGTCTCGGACAGCCGTACACTGAAGCTTTCTTT
many	-	TRBV19	TRBJ2-7	CASSTTGQSYEQYF	TGTGCCAGTAGCACGACTGGACAGAGCTACGAGCAGTACTTC
many	TRBD1	TRBV29-1	TRBJ1-2	CSVGGTDYGYTF	TGCAGCGTTGGGGGGACAGACTATGGCTACACCTTC
-	-	TRBV6-1	TRBJ2-4	CASSEAVGSPGQLAKNIQYF	TGTGCCAGCAGTGAAGCGGTAGGGTCACCGGGCCAATTAGCCAAAAACATTCAGTACTTC
-	TRBD1	TRBV18	TRBJ2-5	CASSPFDRGPGETQYF	TGTGCCAGCTCACCCTTTGACAGGGGACCGGGAGAGACCCAGTACTTC
many	-	TRBV15	TRBJ2-5	CATSRERQETQYF	TGTGCCACCAGCCGGGAGAGGCAAGAGACCCAGTACTTC
-	-	TRBV7-8	TRBJ2-7	CASSLVSSEGTYEQYF	TGTGCCAGCAGCTTAGTCTCTAGCGAGGGGACCTACGAGCAGTACTTC
-	TRBD1	TRBV6-5	TRBJ2-7	CASSYATGSCSYEQYF	TGTGCCAGCAGTTACGCGACAGGGTCATGCTCCTACGAGCAGTACTTC
few	TRBD1	TRBV5-1	TRBJ1-1	CASSIDRENAFF	TGCGCCAGCAGCATCGACAGGGAGAATGCTTTCTTT
few	-	TRBV3-1	TRBJ1-5	CANSQQGGQPQHF	TGTGCCAACAGCCAACAGGGAGGCCAGCCCCAGCATTTT
-	-	TRBV12-3/TRBV12-4	TRBJ2-7	CASSFGIRDRYEQYF	TGTGCCAGCAGTTTCGGCATAAGGGATCGCTACGAGCAGTACTTC
-	-	TRBV6-5	TRBJ1-1	CASSSDRYGNTEAFF	TGTGCCAGCAGTTCTGACAGGTATGGGAACACTGAAGCTTTCTTT
many	-	TRBV15	TRBJ1-1	CATSRDDHRDSEAFF	TGTGCCACCAGCAGAGATGACCATAGGGATTCTGAAGCTTTCTTT
many	-	TRBV7-9	TRBJ1-1	CASSWGTPNTEAFF	TGTGCCAGCAGCTGGGGGACACCGAACACTGAAGCTTTCTTT
-	TRBD1	TRBV28	TRBJ1-2	CASSLSRGYYGYTF	TGTGCCAGCAGTTTATCCAGGGGGTACTATGGCTACACCTTC
many	-	TRBV7-9	TRBJ2-7	CASSPGDPRYEQYF	TGTGCCAGCAGCCCAGGGGACCCTCGGTACGAGCAGTACTTC